One and the same sample provided the 18 T cell receptor beta chains below, sequenced in a study of T cells after yellow fever vaccination. TCRdb independently ran MiXCR on the 5' RACE reads; one entry per CDR3 protein. The sample has around 140,000 distinct CDR3 sequences, 7.7% seen once. The sequenced sample was CD4+ T cells sorted from PBMCs, obtained 5 days after the yellow fever booster vaccination. Receptors were obtained from a man aged 30 to 39 who received the YFV17D yellow fever vaccine.

This clonotype was counted ten times or more. The V gene is TRBV15, the J gene TRBJ2-7; the D is unclear. V was trimmed by 4 bases and J by 0 bases, leaving 19 bases between them. The V gene's germline CDR1 is LNHNV and CDR2 YYDKDF (reference sequence). The CDR3 length is 17 residues. The CDR3 loop is CATSTVPVGRNSYEQYF. CDR3 DNA: TGTGCCACCAGCACAGTCCCCGTAGGGCGCAACTCCTACGAGCAGTACTTC.

In its sample, this clonotype was seen many times. This chain links TRBV29-1 with TRBJ2-7; D is possibly TRBD2 (6 bases). Germline lookup yields CDR1 SQVTM and CDR2 ANQGSEA. Trimming took off 7 bases at V and 3 bases at J, with 16 bases between the two ends. The CDR3 sequence is 13 residues long. The CDR3: CSARDWRDYEQYF. CDR3 DNA sequence: TGCAGCGCACGGGACTGGCGGGACTACGAGCAGTACTTC.

This clonotype was seen at least ten times. The chain links TRBV6-2 or TRBV6-3 to TRBJ1-5; no clear D. The CDR3 has 16 residues. V shed 5 bases and J shed 2 bases, with 16 bases lying between them. Germline V gene sequence: CDR1 MNHEY, CDR2 SVGEGT. The CDR3 DNA sequence: TGTGCCAGCAGTCCCCGCCTTAACGAGGGCAATCAGCCCCAGCATTTT. Translating gives CASSPRLNEGNQPQHF.

This clonotype appeared many times. V gene TRBV9 combines with J gene TRBJ2-7, with D unclear. This CDR3 region has 13 residues. The germline gives CDR1 SGDLS, CDR2 YYNGEE. V shed 4 bases and J shed 5 bases, with 13 bases lying between them. The CDR3 region is CASSTSLRDEQYF. The CDR3 DNA sequence: TGTGCCAGCAGCACCTCGTTAAGGGACGAGCAGTACTTC. The entire variable domain, with the rest obtained from reference TRBV9 and TRBJ2-7, is as follows: DSGVTQTPKHLITATGQRVTLRCSPRSGDLSVYWYQQSLDQGLQFLIQYYNGEERAKGNILERFSAQQFPDLHSELNLSSLELGDSALYFCASSTSLRDEQYFGPGTRLTVT.

This clonotype was seen a handful of times. The junction differs from germline at one of its ends, possibly a read error. The chain combines TRBV6-5 with TRBJ2-1; TRBD2 matches 8 bases. This CDR3 comprises 12 residues. The germline V gene has CDR1 MNHEY and CDR2 SVGAGI. As DNA, the CDR3 is TGTGCCAGCAGTCTTAGTCCGGGACTAGAGCTCTTC. Protein: CASSLSPGLELF.

This clonotype has ten or more counts. This sequence joins TRBV20-1 and TRBJ1-1; D perhaps matches TRBD1 (6 bases). Trimming took 0 bases from V and 3 from J, leaving 14 bases between them. Germline CDR1 is DFQATT and CDR2 is SNEGSKA (reference sequence). This CDR3 has 15 residues. DNA for the CDR3: TGCAGTGCTAGAGAGGGGAACAGGGAGGACACTGAAGCTTTCTTT. Encoded protein: CSAREGNREDTEAFF.

In its sample, this clonotype was seen many times. The gene calls are TRBV5-5 and TRBJ2-1; 9 bases match TRBD2. The germline V gene encodes CDR1 SGHKS and CDR2 YYEKEE (reference sequence). This CDR3 spans 14 amino acids. With V trimmed by 4 bases and J by 10 bases, 9 bases remained unmatched. The DNA for the CDR3 is TGTGCCAGCAGCCCCGGGACTAGCCATTGGGAGCAGTTCTTC. It is translated as CASSPGTSHWEQFF.

This clonotype was observed many times. The chain couples TRBV7-9 to TRBJ2-5; unclear D gene. Germline V gives CDR1 SEHNR, CDR2 FQNEAQ (reference sequence). The ends were cut back, 2 bases at V and 4 bases at J, with 14 bases in the middle. This CDR3 spans 15 amino acids. The CDR3 spells CASSLRARPGETQYF. The CDR3 DNA reads TGTGCCAGCAGCTTAAGGGCACGTCCTGGAGAGACCCAGTACTTC.

The table lists this clonotype with many counts. The chain joins TRBV5-1 to TRBJ2-5; TRBD1 agrees at 7 bases. J lost 4 bases, V lost 0 bases, and 6 bases had no gene match. The CDR3 extends over 15 amino acids. The germline gives CDR1 SGHRS, CDR2 YFSETQ. The CDR3 loop reads CASSLGQGGGETQYF. CDR3 sequence (DNA): TGCGCCAGCAGCTTGGGACAGGGCGGAGGAGAGACCCAGTACTTC.

The V call is TRBV5-4, the J call TRBJ2-1; D gene unclear. Looked up from germline, CDR1 is SGHNT and CDR2 is YYREEE (reference sequence). The CDR3 sequence is 13 residues long. The V and J ends lost 5 bases and 5 bases respectively, with 11 bases between them. The CDR3 DNA sequence: TGTGCCAGCAGTCTAGACCGAAACAATGAGCAGTTCTTC. Translated: CASSLDRNNEQFF.

Regarding this clonotype: This could be a read error, since a much larger clone is one nucleotide away. The chain is built from TRBV5-8 and TRBJ2-5, with D possibly matching TRBD2 (5 bases). The CDR3 has 11 residues. Per the germline V gene, CDR1 is SGHTS and CDR2 is YDEGEE. CDR3 DNA sequence: TGTGCCAGCAGCGTGGGAGCAGTGTTGTCCTTC. It translates to CASSVGAVLSF. Filled out from reference TRBV5-8 and TRBJ2-5, the complete variable domain reads EAGVTQSPTHLIKTRGQQATLRCSPISGHTSVYWYQQALGLGLQFLLWYDEGEERNRGNFPPRFSGRQFPNYSSELNVNALELEDSALYLCASSVGAVLSFGPGTRLLVL.

This clonotype is medium-sized by share. The chain employs TRBV20-1 and TRBJ2-5; perhaps TRBD1 as D (6 bases). V dropped 1 base and J dropped 0 bases, with 9 bases sitting between them. Germline lookup yields CDR1 DFQATT and CDR2 SNEGSKA (reference sequence). This CDR3 contains 14 residues. CDR3 sequence: CSARGGGNQETQYF. The CDR3 bases are TGCAGTGCTAGAGGAGGGGGAAACCAAGAGACCCAGTACTTC.

As concerns this clonotype: A read error may explain this, as a much larger clone is one base away. J is TRBJ2-3 and V is TRBV7-7, with 7 nucleotides matching TRBD2. The CDR3 has 15 amino acids. The germline V gene has CDR1 SSHAT and CDR2 FNYEAQ (reference sequence). CDR3 in DNA: TGTGCTAGCAGCTTCATCGCGGGAGACAGAGATACGCAGTATTTT. It translates to CASSFIAGDRDTQYF. Full variable domain (missing parts from reference TRBV7-7 and TRBJ2-3): GAGVSQSPRYKVTKRGQDVTLRCDPISSHATLYWYQQALGQGPEFLTYFNYEAQPDKSGLPSDRFSAERPEGSISTLTIQRTEQRDSAMYRCASSFIAGDRDTQYFGPGTRLTVL.

This clonotype was seen at least ten times. The rearrangement uses TRBV29-1 and TRBJ2-2; no firm D call. Trimming pared 8 bases from V and 7 bases from J, leaving 17 bases between. Per the germline V gene, CDR1 is SQVTM and CDR2 is ANQGSEA. The CDR3 has 13 residues. CDR3 sequence reads: CSIRTNLVGELFF. DNA for the CDR3: TGCAGCATTCGGACGAATCTCGTCGGGGAGCTGTTTTTT.

The V and J genes are TRBV6-2 or TRBV6-3 and TRBJ2-1, with 10 nucleotides matching TRBD2. V trimming: 11 bases; J trimming: 3 bases; junction bases outside the gene matches: 28. The V gene's germline CDR1 is MNHEY and CDR2 SVGEGT. CDR3 length: 21 amino acids. The CDR3 bases are TGTGCCGGGCCCCCAGGACAGGGTCGAAGAGGACTAGCGGAATACTACAATGAGCAGTTCTTC. It encodes CAGPPGQGRRGLAEYYNEQFF.

This clonotype was recorded many times. The chain uses TRBV7-2 and TRBJ1-4; 12 positions match TRBD1. This CDR3 has 17 amino acids. V was pared by 5 bases and J by 3 bases, with 7 bases of the junction left unmatched. Germline V lookup: CDR1 SGHTA, CDR2 FQGNSA. CDR3 DNA sequence: TGTGCCAGCAGCCGGTCCCGGGACAGGGGGCCTAATGAAAAACTGTTTTTT. Its protein product is CASSRSRDRGPNEKLFF.

The chain combines TRBV9 with TRBJ2-4, with D unclear. The CDR3 extends over 15 amino acids. CDR1 and CDR2 (germline): SGDLS, YYNGEE. V lost 6 bases and J lost 6, with 19 bases in between. The CDR3 coding sequence is TGTGCCAGCACCTTCTCAACGGAACCGGGAAACATTCAGTACTTC. As protein: CASTFSTEPGNIQYF.

This clonotype has a count of ten or more. This sequence joins TRBV3-1 and TRBJ2-5, with D possibly being TRBD1 (6 bases). The CDR3 is 15 amino acids. The germline V gene encodes CDR1 LGHDT and CDR2 YNNKEL (reference sequence). Trimming left V 0 bases short and J 4 bases short, with 12 bases between. CDR3 sequence: CASSQERGGRETQYF. CDR3 DNA sequence: TGTGCCAGCAGCCAAGAACGAGGGGGTCGAGAGACCCAGTACTTC.